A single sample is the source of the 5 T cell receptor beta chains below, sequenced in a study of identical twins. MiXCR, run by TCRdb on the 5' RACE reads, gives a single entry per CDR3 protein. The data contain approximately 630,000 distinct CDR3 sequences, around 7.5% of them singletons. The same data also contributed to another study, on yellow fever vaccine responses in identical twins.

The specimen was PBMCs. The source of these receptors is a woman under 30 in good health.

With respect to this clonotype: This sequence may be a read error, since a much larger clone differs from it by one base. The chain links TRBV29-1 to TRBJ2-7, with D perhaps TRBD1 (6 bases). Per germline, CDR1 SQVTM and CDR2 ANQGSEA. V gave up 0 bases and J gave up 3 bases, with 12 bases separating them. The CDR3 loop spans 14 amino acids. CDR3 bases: TGCAGCGTTGAAGAAAACAGGGAGTGCTACGAGCAGTACTTC. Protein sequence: CSVEENRECYEQYF.

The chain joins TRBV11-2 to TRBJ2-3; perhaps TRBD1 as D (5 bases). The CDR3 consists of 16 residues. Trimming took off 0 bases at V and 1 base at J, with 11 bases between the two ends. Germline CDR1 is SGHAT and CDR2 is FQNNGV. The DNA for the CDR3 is TGTGCCAGCAGCTTAGAATTTGGCAGGGGCACAGATACGCAGTATTTT. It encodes CASSLEFGRGTDTQYF.

In DNA, the CDR3 is TGTGCCAGCAGCTTAGCGGGGGCCTCGACCGGGGAGCTGTTTTTT. This gives the protein CASSLAGASTGELFF. The chain links TRBV7-2 to TRBJ2-2, with D possibly being TRBD1 (6 bases). CDR1 and CDR2 (germline): SGHTA, FQGNSA. V lost 0 bases and J 5 bases, leaving 10 bases between the germline ends. The CDR3 spans 15 residues.

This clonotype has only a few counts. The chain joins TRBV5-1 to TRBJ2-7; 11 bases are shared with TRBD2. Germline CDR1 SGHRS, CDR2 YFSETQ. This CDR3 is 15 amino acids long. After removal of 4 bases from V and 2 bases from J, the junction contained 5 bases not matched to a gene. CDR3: CASSPLAGGPYEQYV. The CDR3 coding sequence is TGCGCCAGCAGCCCTTTAGCGGGGGGGCCCTACGAGCAGTACGTC.

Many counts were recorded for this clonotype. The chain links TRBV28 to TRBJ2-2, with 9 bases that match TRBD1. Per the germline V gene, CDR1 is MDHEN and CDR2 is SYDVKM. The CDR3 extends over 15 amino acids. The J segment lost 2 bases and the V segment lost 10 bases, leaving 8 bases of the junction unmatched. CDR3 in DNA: TGTGCCACCACAGGGGGCCCTCCCAACACCGGGGAGCTGTTTTTT. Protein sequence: CATTGGPPNTGELFF.